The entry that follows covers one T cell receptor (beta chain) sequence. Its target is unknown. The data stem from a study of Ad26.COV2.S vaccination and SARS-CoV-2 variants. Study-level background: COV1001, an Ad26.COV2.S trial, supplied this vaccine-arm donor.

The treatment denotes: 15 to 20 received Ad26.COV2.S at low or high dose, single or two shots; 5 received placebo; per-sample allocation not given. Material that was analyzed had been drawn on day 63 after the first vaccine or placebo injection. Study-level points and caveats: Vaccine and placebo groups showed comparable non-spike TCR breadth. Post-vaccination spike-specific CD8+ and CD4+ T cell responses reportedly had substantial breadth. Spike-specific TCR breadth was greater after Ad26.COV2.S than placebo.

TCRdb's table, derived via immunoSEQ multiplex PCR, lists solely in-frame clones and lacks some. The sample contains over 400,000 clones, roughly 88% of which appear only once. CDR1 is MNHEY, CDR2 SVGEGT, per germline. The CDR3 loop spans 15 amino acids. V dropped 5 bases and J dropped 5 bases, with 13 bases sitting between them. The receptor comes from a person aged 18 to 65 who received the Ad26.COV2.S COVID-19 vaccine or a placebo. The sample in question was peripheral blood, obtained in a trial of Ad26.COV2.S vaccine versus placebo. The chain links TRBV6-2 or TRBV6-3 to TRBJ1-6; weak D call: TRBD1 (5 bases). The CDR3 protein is CASSLLRGNNSPLHF. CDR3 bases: TGTGCCAGCAGTCTACTCCGGGGGAATAATTCACCCCTCCACTTT.